Each of the 19 T cell receptor beta chains below was sequenced from the same sample in a study of T cells in women clearing cervical HPV infection (dated by TCRdb to the late 2010s). The library was made by the immunoSEQ multiplex PCR assay. Imported from immuneACCESS, the table was reduced by TCRdb to in-frame sequences with V and J called. These copies leave out some clones; in studies compared against another copy, an unresolved V gene accounts for under half, and the cause of the remainder is not known. The record for this sample contains 30,000 to 45,000 clones. In total, the top ten clones hold 6.4% of the sample. Material: blood buffy coat. These receptors all stem from a woman between 18 and 75 years old with a cervical HPV16 infection that either progressed to CIN3+ or cleared (not recorded which).

About this clone: The read comes to an end 3 residues before the CDR3 does, leaving the germline J gene to fill in the end. The rearrangement links TRBV5-6 to TRBJ2-6; D gene ambiguous. Trimming took off 2 bases at V and 0 bases at J, with 6 bases between the two ends. CDR1 is SGHDT, CDR2 YYEEEE, per germline. The CDR3 is made up of 15 amino acids. The DNA read from the CDR3 is TGTGCCAGCAGCTTATCTAACTCTGGGGCCAACGTC. This gives the protein CASSLSNSGANV. The entire CDR3 is CASSLSNSGANVLTF.

CDR3 bases read: TGCGCCAGCCGCGACCCGGGGACATACGAAGAGACC. Translated: CASRDPGTYEET. The CDR3 in its entirety is CASRDPGTYEETQYF. The chain recombines TRBV5-1 with TRBJ2-5, with D possibly TRBD1 on 6 matching bases. The read gets to within 3 residues of the CDR3 end, and the germline J gene fills in the rest. V lost 7 bases and J 3 bases, leaving 19 bases between the germline ends. In germline, CDR1 is SGHRS, CDR2 YFSETQ. The CDR3 spans 15 residues.

Comments on this clone: The read comes to an end 3 residues before the CDR3 does, leaving the germline J gene to fill in the end. The rearrangement links TRBV20-1 to TRBJ2-3, with TRBD1 identical over 11 bases. The junction had 8 bases not matched to a gene; V was cut back by 3 bases and J by 3 bases. The CDR3 has 16 amino acids. The V gene's germline CDR1 is DFQATT and CDR2 SNEGSKA (reference sequence). CDR3 residues: CSASNRDRGITDTQYF. CDR3 bases read: TGCAGTGCTAGCAACCGGGACAGGGGGATTACAGATACG.

Worth noting for this clone: Read data end 3 residues before the CDR3 end; the end is taken from the germline J gene. J is TRBJ1-1 and V is TRBV18; perhaps TRBD1 as D (6 bases). In germline, CDR1 is KGHSH, CDR2 LQKENI. CDR3 size: 14 residues. V shed 4 bases and J shed 5 bases, with 14 bases lying between them. CDR3 protein: CASSRQGRGTEAFF. CDR3 DNA (partial): TGTGCCAGCTCACGGCAGGGGCGCGGAACTGAA.

A remark on this clone: The read is 3 residues too short to cover the CDR3 end, so that end is filled in from the germline J gene. The chain carries TRBV5-1 and TRBJ2-7; possibly TRBD2 for D (7 bases). Germline CDR1 is SGHRS and CDR2 is YFSETQ. Trimming pared 3 bases from V and 4 bases from J, leaving 17 bases between. This CDR3 contains 15 residues. CDR3 DNA, as far as it was read: TGCGCCAGCAGCTGGAGTCGAGGGGGACTATACGAG. It codes for CASSWSRGGLYE. The CDR3 reads in full as CASSWSRGGLYEQYF.

Turning to this clone: The read terminates 3 residues before the CDR3 end, so the remaining end is supplied by the germline J gene. The chain employs TRBV19 and TRBJ2-2, with D possibly matching TRBD1 (5 bases). This CDR3 region has 16 residues. V lost 6 bases, J lost 3 bases, and 17 bases lay in between. CDR1 is LNHDA and CDR2 is SQIVND in the germline V gene (reference sequence). The covered CDR3 bases are TGTGCCAGTAGCTCGGAACCAGCGACAGACACCGGGGAG. Translated: CASSSEPATDTGE. The whole CDR3 is CASSSEPATDTGELFF.

Note on this clone: The read gets to within 3 residues of the CDR3 end, and the germline J gene fills in the rest. The chain carries TRBV20-1 and TRBJ2-3; 7 nucleotides agree with TRBD2. The V gene end was trimmed by 5 bases and the J gene end by 1 base; junction bases not matched to a gene: 6. Per germline, CDR1 DFQATT and CDR2 SNEGSKA (reference sequence). The CDR3 totals 14 residues. Incomplete CDR3 DNA: TGCAGTGCTGAGGGAGGGACTCGCACAGATACG. Its translation: CSAEGGTRTDT. The full CDR3 reads CSAEGGTRTDTQYF.

CDR3 bases read: TGTGCCGGGACCTTAAAGAGGGTAGGAGAGACC. It encodes CAGTLKRVGET. From start to end, the CDR3 is CAGTLKRVGETQYF. The chain joins TRBV30 to TRBJ2-5; D may match TRBD1 or TRBD2 (5 bases each). From the germline J gene comes the end of the CDR3, since the read stops 3 residues before it. Between the trimmed V and J ends, which lost 8 bases and 4 bases, there was a span of 20 bases. This CDR3 has 14 amino acids. CDR1 and CDR2 from the germline V gene are GTSNPN and SVGIG (reference sequence).

Regarding this clone: The read finishes 3 residues shy of the CDR3 end, and the germline J gene is used to complete it. The chain has TRBV19 and TRBJ2-4; TRBD2 aligns across 9 bases. This CDR3 is 14 amino acids long. J was trimmed by 6 bases and V by 3 bases; bases with no gene match: 3. Looked up from germline, CDR1 is LNHDA and CDR2 is SQIVND (reference sequence). Incomplete CDR3 DNA: TGTGCCAGTAGTATTAGCGGGGGTGGAAACATT. Protein: CASSISGGGNI. The whole CDR3 is CASSISGGGNIQYF. Full variable domain (outside the CDR3, taken from reference TRBV19 and TRBJ2-4): DGGITQSPKYLFRKEGQNVTLSCEQNLNHDAMYWYRQDPGQGLRLIYYSQIVNDFQKGDIAEGYSVSREKKESFPLTVTSAQKNPTAFYLCASSISGGGNIQYFGAGTRLSVL.

Worth noting for this clone: The CDR3 end is not reached by the read, which stops 3 residues before it; the germline J gene fills it in. V and J are TRBV20-1 and TRBJ2-7; maybe TRBD2 (6 bases). This CDR3 contains 14 residues. Trimming stripped 3 bases from V and 2 bases from J, with 14 bases between. Germline CDR1 reads DFQATT; CDR2 reads SNEGSKA (reference sequence). The CDR3 DNA, read in part, is TGCAGTGCTAGTGGGGGGACTCTAGCCTACGAG. Translated: CSASGGTLAYE. The complete CDR3 protein is CSASGGTLAYEQYF.

Remarks on this clone: Coverage ceases 3 residues before the CDR3 finishes, and the germline J gene fills in the end. The J gene is TRBJ2-3, the V gene TRBV29-1; 9 bases line up with TRBD2. From germline, CDR1 is SQVTM and CDR2 ANQGSEA. This CDR3 contains 14 residues. The DNA read from the CDR3 is TGCAGCGTCCCGCGGGGTAGCGGGAGTGAGACG. Translated: CSVPRGSGSET. The CDR3 in full is CSVPRGSGSETQYF.

Notes on this clone: The read stops 3 residues short of the end of the CDR3; the missing end is completed from the germline J gene. V gene TRBV13 combines with J gene TRBJ2-3, with D possibly being TRBD2 (6 bases). Germline lookup yields CDR1 PRHDT and CDR2 FYEKMQ (reference sequence). The length of the CDR3 is 17 residues. Trimming took 3 bases from V and 1 from J, leaving 17 bases between them. This CDR3 is CASSFGGAIGGTDTQYF. The part of the CDR3 DNA that was read is TGTGCCAGCAGCTTCGGGGGAGCAATTGGTGGCACAGATACG. Together with reference TRBV13 and TRBJ2-3, the CDR3 gives the full variable domain: AAGVIQSPRHLIKEKRETATLKCYPIPRHDTVYWYQQGPGQDPQFLISFYEKMQSDKGSIPDRFSAQQFSDYHSELNMSSLELGDSALYFCASSFGGAIGGTDTQYFGPGTRLTVL.

Concerning this clone itself: The read ends 3 residues shy of where the CDR3 ends; the end is completed using the germline J gene. The chain is built from TRBV7-2 and TRBJ1-6; tentatively, D is TRBD1 (5 bases). CDR3 length: 15 residues. V was clipped by 2 bases and J by 9 bases, with 14 bases between them. CDR1 is SGHTA and CDR2 is FQGNSA in the germline V gene. The CDR3 DNA, read in part, is TGTGCCAGCAGCTTACAAGGGGAAGGACCTTCACCC. It translates to CASSLQGEGPSP. The whole CDR3 protein reads CASSLQGEGPSPLHF.

Notes on this clone: The read comes to an end 3 residues before the CDR3 does, leaving the germline J gene to fill in the end. The chain recombines TRBV19 with TRBJ2-1; TRBD2 agrees at 14 bases. Germline CDR1 and CDR2: LNHDA and SQIVND (reference sequence). V lost 11 bases, J lost 9 bases, and 12 bases stayed unmatched. The CDR3 covers 15 residues. The sequenced CDR3 bases are TGTGCCGGCAGCCCGGGACTAGCGGGAGTGGGTGAG. This translates into CAGSPGLAGVGE. The full CDR3 is CAGSPGLAGVGEQFF. Drawing the rest from reference TRBV19 and TRBJ2-1, the complete variable domain is DGGITQSPKYLFRKEGQNVTLSCEQNLNHDAMYWYRQDPGQGLRLIYYSQIVNDFQKGDIAEGYSVSREKKESFPLTVTSAQKNPTAFYLCAGSPGLAGVGEQFFGPGTRLTVL.

CDR3: CASSMGTGYTDTYTF. Partial CDR3 DNA: TGTGCCAGTAGTATGGGGACAGGGTACACAGATACC. The V gene is TRBV19, the J gene TRBJ1-2, with 9 positions matching TRBD1. The sequenced fragment ends 3 residues before the CDR3 boundary, so the rest is inferred from the germline J gene. Germline V gene lookup returns CDR1 LNHDA and CDR2 SQIVND (reference sequence). The CDR3 contains 15 residues. The full variable domain, in which reference TRBV19 and TRBJ1-2 provide the parts outside the CDR3, is DGGITQSPKYLFRKEGQNVTLSCEQNLNHDAMYWYRQDPGQGLRLIYYSQIVNDFQKGDIAEGYSVSREKKESFPLTVTSAQKNPTAFYLCASSMGTGYTDTYTFGSGTRLTVV.

Remarks on this clone: The CDR3 end falls 3 residues outside the read, so it is completed with the germline J gene. The rearrangement links TRBV20-1 to TRBJ2-1, with 8 bases fitting TRBD2. Germline CDR1 reads DFQATT; CDR2 reads SNEGSKA (reference sequence). The ends lost 1 base at V and 4 bases at J; junction bases unmatched: 12. CDR3 length equals 17 residues. The CDR3 DNA, read in part, is TGCAGTGCTAGAGCTCCTCTAAGCGGGAGTAGGTACAATGAG. Its protein product is CSARAPLSGSRYNE. The entire CDR3 protein reads CSARAPLSGSRYNEQFF.

For this clone: The CDR3 is cut off 3 residues early in the read; its end comes from the germline J gene. V gene TRBV4-2 combines with J gene TRBJ2-5, with 9 positions matching TRBD2. V trimming: 1 base; J trimming: 2 bases; junction bases outside the gene matches: 8. The CDR3 runs 17 residues. Germline lookup yields CDR1 LGHNA and CDR2 YNFKEQ. This chain's CDR3 is CASSQGGSGGPQETQYF. Incomplete CDR3 DNA: TGTGCCAGCAGCCAAGGGGGGAGCGGGGGGCCTCAAGAGACC.

Notes on this clone: Read coverage stops 3 residues before the CDR3 terminus; the germline J gene supplies the remainder. The sample contains more than one DNA sequence encoding this CDR3. The gene calls are TRBV5-1 and TRBJ1-1; D ambiguous. This CDR3 has 15 residues. Between the trimmed V and J ends, which lost 0 bases and 1 base, there was a span of 10 bases. CDR1 and CDR2 (germline): SGHRS, YFSETQ. The sequenced part of the CDR3 DNA is TGCGCCAGCAGCTTGGAGGCGGGAAGGAACACTGAA. Amino acid sequence: CASSLEAGRNTE. The CDR3 as a whole reads CASSLEAGRNTEAFF.

In the case of this clone: The read stops 3 residues short of the end of the CDR3; the missing end is completed from the germline J gene. This sequence joins TRBV5-4 and TRBJ2-5, with 8 bases aligning to TRBD2. This CDR3 is built from 14 residues. V lost 4 bases to trimming and J lost 3 bases; unmatched junction nucleotides: 5. Per the germline V gene, CDR1 is SGHNT and CDR2 is YYREEE (reference sequence). Partial CDR3 DNA: TGTGCCAGCAGCCTGTCGGGGGGGAAAGAGACC. As protein: CASSLSGGKET. The full CDR3 reads CASSLSGGKETQYF.